This entry lists 20 T cell receptor beta chains sequenced from one sample in a study of OX40 agonist ivuxolimab in advanced cancers. The library was made by the immunoSEQ multiplex PCR assay. Here the immuneACCESS table is served through TCRdb, limited to in-frame sequences with V and J called. Missing clones are a known gap in these copies; in checked studies unresolved V genes cover under half, and the rest lacks a known reason. A total of about 52,000 clones appear in this sample, approximately 86% of them only once. The top ten hold 11% to 15% of the sample. Source: CD4+ or CD8+ T cells sorted from blood, taken in a trial of the OX40 agonist ivuxolimab. The receptor set was obtained from an adult with an advanced solid tumor such as melanoma, head and neck, liver or kidney cancer.

This chain links TRBV27 with TRBJ1-2; 8 nucleotides match TRBD1. The junction had 3 bases not matched to a gene; V was cut back by 2 bases and J by 7 bases. The CDR3 is 13 residues long. CDR1 and CDR2 from the germline V gene are MNHEY and SMNVEV (reference sequence). The CDR3 protein is CASSLDRGVGYTF. The DNA for the CDR3 is TGTGCCAGCAGTTTAGACAGGGGAGTTGGCTACACCTTC.

J is TRBJ1-5 and V is TRBV19; D uncertain. This CDR3 is built from 15 residues. CDR1 is LNHDA, CDR2 SQIVND, per germline (reference sequence). V was trimmed by 5 bases and J by 2 bases, leaving 13 bases between them. This CDR3 is CASSPQALGNQPQHF. The CDR3 DNA reads as TGTGCCAGTAGTCCCCAGGCTCTAGGCAATCAGCCCCAGCATTTT.

The gene calls are TRBV27 and TRBJ2-5; a weak D match, TRBD2 (7 bases). V was shortened by 5 bases and J by 4 bases, with 14 bases between the two germline ends. Germline V gene lookup returns CDR1 MNHEY and CDR2 SMNVEV (reference sequence). The CDR3 is 14 residues long. DNA for the CDR3: TGTGCCAGCAGTGTCAGTGGGGGGGCAGAGACCCAGTACTTC. Encoded protein: CASSVSGGAETQYF.

This clone was picked up one time. The CDR3 sequence: CASSQDGTHGHGYTF. As DNA, the CDR3 is TGCGCCAGCAGTCAAGACGGGACTCACGGTCATGGCTACACCTTC. The V gene is TRBV23-1, the J gene TRBJ1-2; maybe TRBD1 (5 bases). TRBV23-1 belongs to the ORF category, with a function that is uncertain. The CDR3 consists of 15 residues. Trimming took 2 bases from V and 6 from J, leaving 16 bases between them.

This chain joins TRBV6-5 and TRBJ2-2; 7 bases fit TRBD1. This CDR3 has 14 residues. After removal of 6 bases from V and 5 bases from J, the junction contained 6 bases not matched to a gene. Germline loops: CDR1 MNHEY, CDR2 SVGAGI. In DNA form, the CDR3 reads TGTGCCAGCAGCGCGAACAGGGGAACCGGGGAGCTGTTTTTT. Amino acids: CASSANRGTGELFF.

This chain links TRBV4-2 with TRBJ2-1; TRBD2 matches at 12 bases. V gave up 0 bases and J gave up 8 bases; unmatched junction bases: 2. Germline CDR1 is LGHNA and CDR2 is YNFKEQ. The CDR3 totals 15 residues. The DNA for the CDR3 is TGTGCCAGCAGCCAAGAACTAGCGGGGGGTGATGAGCAGTTCTTC. Translated, it gives CASSQELAGGDEQFF.

CDR3 residues: CASSHRVYYGYTF. The CDR3 bases are TGTGCCAGCAGTCACAGGGTATACTATGGCTACACCTTC. This chain connects TRBV6-1 to TRBJ1-2, with D tentatively TRBD1 (6 bases). Between the trimmed V and J ends, which lost 5 bases and 3 bases, there was a span of 10 bases. Looked up from germline, CDR1 is MNHNS and CDR2 is SASEGT. CDR3 size: 13 residues.

The chain employs TRBV4-1 and TRBJ1-3; 9 bases align to TRBD1. Looked up from germline, CDR1 is MGHRA and CDR2 is YSYEKL. V lost 1 base and J lost 8; bases outside the gene matches: 12. The CDR3 consists of 17 residues. CDR3 loop: CASSQVNRGLGDDTIYF. As DNA, the CDR3 is TGCGCCAGCAGCCAAGTAAACAGGGGGCTGGGAGACGACACCATATATTTT.

The chain has TRBV5-1 and TRBJ1-5; a weak D match, TRBD1 (6 bases). This CDR3 spans 14 amino acids. Trimming took 0 bases from V and 6 from J, leaving 10 bases between them. The germline V gene has CDR1 SGHRS and CDR2 YFSETQ. CDR3 coding DNA: TGCGCCAGCAGCTTGGAAGGGGGAATTCAGCCCCAGCATTTT. This gives the protein CASSLEGGIQPQHF.

CDR3 DNA sequence: TGCGCCAGCAGCCAGGACGTTCCGGGACACACCGGGGAGCTGTTTTTT. Amino acids: CASSQDVPGHTGELFF. The chain has TRBV4-3 and TRBJ2-2; perhaps D is TRBD1 or TRBD2 (5 bases each). Deletions cut 3 bases from V and 3 bases from J, with 14 bases between. CDR1 is LGHNA and CDR2 is YSLEER in the germline V gene. There are 16 residues in the CDR3.

V gene TRBV7-9 combines with J gene TRBJ2-5; D is unclear. Trimming shortened V by 5 bases and J by 5 bases, and 9 bases separated the two germline ends. CDR1 and CDR2 (germline): SEHNR, FQNEAQ (reference sequence). The CDR3 spans 12 residues. Here the CDR3 reads CASSPTWETQYF. The CDR3, as DNA: TGTGCCAGCAGCCCCACCTGGGAGACCCAGTACTTC.

The chain couples TRBV29-1 to TRBJ1-1; no reliable D call. Trimming shortened V by 5 bases and J by 5 bases, and 18 bases separated the two germline ends. Germline CDR1 and CDR2: SQVTM and ANQGSEA. The CDR3 runs 14 residues. The CDR3 region is CSVPPRRGGTEAFF. For the CDR3, the DNA is TGCAGCGTTCCGCCACGGCGGGGTGGAACTGAAGCTTTCTTT.

The chain recombines TRBV23-1 with TRBJ2-7; D is unresolved. TRBV23-1 is designated an ORF whose function remains uncertain. The CDR3 loop spans 14 amino acids. V was clipped by 2 bases and J by 4 bases, with 12 bases between them. The CDR3 region is CASSQPSVFYEQYF. In DNA, the CDR3 is TGCGCCAGCAGTCAACCGAGCGTTTTTTACGAGCAGTACTTC.

CDR3 DNA: TGCGCCAGCAGCCAAGGCGTTCTAGAAGGGACTGAAGCTTTCTTT. This codes for CASSQGVLEGTEAFF. V and J are TRBV4-1 and TRBJ1-1; D unclear. Germline CDR1 is MGHRA and CDR2 is YSYEKL. Deletions cut 1 base from V and 5 bases from J, with 14 bases between. The CDR3 runs to 15 residues.

The gene calls are TRBV12-5 and TRBJ2-2, with D possibly being TRBD1 (6 bases). The CDR3 is made up of 16 amino acids. Trimming pared 0 bases from V and 6 bases from J, leaving 14 bases between. The V gene's germline CDR1 is LGHNT and CDR2 FRNRAP. The DNA for the CDR3 is TGTGCTAGTGGTTTGGTAGGACAGAGGTTCCCCGGGGAGCTGTTTTTT. Translating it yields CASGLVGQRFPGELFF. The full variable domain, rest sourced from reference TRBV12-5 and TRBJ2-2, is DARVTQTPRHKVTEMGQEVTMRCQPILGHNTVFWYRQTMMQGLELLAYFRNRAPLDDSGMPKDRFSAEMPDATLATLKIQPSEPRDSAVYFCASGLVGQRFPGELFFGEGSRLTVL.

This sequence joins TRBV7-9 and TRBJ1-1; D not certain. Trimming took off 4 bases at V and 2 bases at J, with 11 bases between the two ends. CDR3 size: 14 residues. Per germline, CDR1 SEHNR and CDR2 FQNEAQ (reference sequence). The chain's CDR3 is CASSSRQLNTEAFF. The CDR3 DNA is TGTGCCAGCAGCTCCCGGCAGCTCAACACTGAAGCTTTCTTT. Complete variable domain (other parts from reference TRBV7-9 and TRBJ1-1): DTGVSQNPRHKITKRGQNVTFRCDPISEHNRLYWYRQTLGQGPEFLTYFQNEAQLEKSRLLSDRFSAERPKGSFSTLEIQRTEQGDSAMYLCASSSRQLNTEAFFGQGTRLTVV.

A single count supports this clone. The V and J genes are TRBV11-2 and TRBJ1-2; D perhaps matches TRBD1 (6 bases). Germline assignment: CDR1 SGHAT and CDR2 FQNNGV. This CDR3 has 14 residues. Trimming stripped 2 bases from V and 2 bases from J, with 9 bases between. The CDR3 reads CASSLKTGNYGYTF. The CDR3 nucleotides are TGTGCCAGCAGCTTAAAAACAGGGAACTATGGCTACACCTTC.

The chain joins TRBV16 to TRBJ1-5; D uncertain. V was shortened by 0 bases and J by 7 bases, with 4 bases between the two germline ends. The length of the CDR3 is 12 residues. CDR1 and CDR2 from the germline V gene are KGHSY and FQNENV. The CDR3 DNA follows: TGTGCCAGCAGCCAATCGAACCAGCCCCAGCATTTT. Translation gives CASSQSNQPQHF. Drawing the rest from reference TRBV16 and TRBJ1-5, the complete variable domain is GEEVAQTPKHLVRGEGQKAKLYCAPIKGHSYVFWYQQVLKNEFKFLISFQNENVFDETGMPKERFSAKCLPNSPCSLEIQATKLEDSAVYFCASSQSNQPQHFGDGTRLSIL.

The genes are TRBV4-1 and TRBJ2-1, with a possible D match to TRBD2 (5 bases). The CDR3 contains 12 residues. V dropped 3 bases and J dropped 10 bases, with 10 bases sitting between them. CDR1 MGHRA and CDR2 YSYEKL come from the germline V gene. CDR3 bases: TGCGCCAGCAGCCAGATGACGGGGGAGCAGTTCTTC. As protein: CASSQMTGEQFF.

The chain is built from TRBV5-1 and TRBJ2-7, with D unclear. Trimming stripped 1 base from V and 0 bases from J, with 2 bases between. Germline V gives CDR1 SGHRS, CDR2 YFSETQ. The CDR3 length is 12 residues. CDR3 DNA: TGCGCCAGCAGCTTGTCCTCCTACGAGCAGTACTTC. Translated: CASSLSSYEQYF.